This T cell receptor beta chain was obtained from a study of beta chain features in type 1 diabetes (dated by TCRdb to the late 2010s). With respect to the entire study: Mean age, gender distribution, total cell number and subset yield did not differ between patients and healthy donors. A total of 100 million to 110 million sorted cells were examined across all samples, and a strong correlation was observed between cell number per subset and RNA yield. In the study, recently diagnosed type 1 diabetes patients and matched healthy donors were compared on the TCRB repertoires of their sorted circulating CD4+ T cell subsets. Whereas all 30 or so donors provided naive and central memory subsets, regulatory and stem cell-like memory subsets were isolated from just 8 patients and about 8 healthy donors.

The entire isolated RNA was reverse transcribed using the High Capacity cDNA Reverse Transcription Kit, and thus expressed TCRB transcripts were sequenced. Deep immunoSEQ sequencing was applied to naive, central memory and regulatory T cell samples, giving an average of roughly 3.6 million total reads per sample. Sorted cells were lysed in RLT buffer, and RNA was extracted using DNase-treated RNeasy Micro or Mini kits according to cell number. Each cell subset was processed on its own to prevent cross-contamination, while patient and healthy donor samples were processed together. The immunoSEQ multiplex PCR was used to amplify TCRB sequences from cDNA, yielding 87-bp fragments that span the CDR3 region. The amplicons were sequenced using the Illumina HiSeq platform. Regarding the original processing steps: PCR bias was corrected computationally using synthetic template baselines, and reads within Hamming distance 2 were collapsed, with unmergeable singletons discarded. Reads were aligned against IMGT so that V, D and J genes, CDR3 length and insertions or deletions at six rearrangement sites could be assigned. Within each subset, clonotype counts were normalized to the number of sorted cells before true diversity and Gini coefficients were calculated with the tcR R package. The overlap coefficient, calculated on TCRB nucleotide sequences, was used to quantify repertoire sharing. As a proxy for the pre-selection repertoire, out-of-frame TCRB sequences from naive cells were analyzed. TCRdb took over this immuneACCESS table, retaining in-frame rearrangements with V and J assigned. Such tables are incomplete; in checked studies, under half of the missing clones stem from an unresolved V gene, and the remainder is unexplained. V, J and clone size derive from that table, while D and trimming were established from the DNA sequence. For this sample there are over 200,000 clones; 11% appear just once. The ten largest make up around 0.017% of the sample.

From its cysteine to its phenylalanine, the CDR3 spans 15 amino acids. The retained sequence is limited to the CDR3, 45 bases, with the frame set at the first base. The germline V gene yields SGHTA for CDR1 and FQGNSA for CDR2. At the junction V is shortened by 6 bases and J by 4 bases; bases outside the gene matches: 9. Comment on this clone: What antigen it recognizes has not been identified. The input lacks base qualities; no much larger clone sits a single base away.

General findings and caveats noted by the study authors: In all four CD4+ subsets, TCRB CDR3 length was moderately but significantly shorter in type 1 diabetes patients. Because cDNA was sequenced instead of genomic DNA, highly expressing activated cells could be over-represented, though the groups showed no difference in activation or CD3 levels. Because small numbers of individuals were included in the HLA sub-analyses, any influence of HLA type on TCRB rearrangement was left unresolved. At VDJ recombination sites, type 1 diabetes patients had fewer insertions and more deleted nucleotides, which implies abnormalities in thymic rearrangement. The naive, central memory and regulatory TCRB repertoires appeared to resemble one another more closely among patients than among healthy donors. Shorter templates might be favored by PCR, yet because patient and control samples were amplified and corrected together, any such skew would affect both groups equally.

A single peripheral blood draw of around 0.11 L on average was collected from each donor into heparinised tubes. Using a panel that included CD45RO, CCR7, CD25, CD127, CD95 and CD27, naive, central memory, regulatory and stem cell-like memory CD4+ T cells were sorted on a BD FACSAria II. A purity above 95% was achieved for all sorted populations. PBMCs were isolated immediately by Lymphoprep density gradient centrifugation and stained directly without culture. So that batch effects would be minimized, each experiment stained and sorted samples in pairs, pairing one healthy donor with one patient. The TCR sequence derives from a young man with type 1 diabetes. The V gene is TRBV7-2 and the J gene is TRBJ2-7, and TRBD2 aligns with 10 junction nucleotides. Sample: naive CD4+ T cells from blood. Explained via the paper, the cell subset or site label denotes: true naive CD4+ T cells. The DNA sequence is TGTGCCAGCAGTTCTGGGCTAGCGGGGGAATACGAGCAGTACTTC. The encoded protein is CASSSGLAGEYEQYF.